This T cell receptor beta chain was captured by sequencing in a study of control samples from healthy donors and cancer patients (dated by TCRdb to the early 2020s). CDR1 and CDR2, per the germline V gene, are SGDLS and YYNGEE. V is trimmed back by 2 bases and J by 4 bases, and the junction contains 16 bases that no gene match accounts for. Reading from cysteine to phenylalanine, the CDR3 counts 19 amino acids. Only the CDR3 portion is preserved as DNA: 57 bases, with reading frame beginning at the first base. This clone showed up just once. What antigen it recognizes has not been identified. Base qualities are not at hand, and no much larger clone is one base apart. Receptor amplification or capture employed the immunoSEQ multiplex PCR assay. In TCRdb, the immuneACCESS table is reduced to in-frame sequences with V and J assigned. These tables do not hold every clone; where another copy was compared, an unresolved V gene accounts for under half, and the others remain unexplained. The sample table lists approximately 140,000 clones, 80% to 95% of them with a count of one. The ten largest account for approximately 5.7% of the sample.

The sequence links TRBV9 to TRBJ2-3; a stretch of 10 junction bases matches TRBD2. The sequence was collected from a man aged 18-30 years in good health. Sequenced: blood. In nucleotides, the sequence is TGTGCCAGCAGCGTTGGGGCTAGCGGGAGTCCTTACTTTTCAGATACGCAGTATTTT. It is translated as CASSVGASGSPYFSDTQYF.